These T cell receptor beta chains were read from a single sample in a study of blood T cell repertoires in COVID-19. The table came from immunoSEQ multiplex PCR; TCRdb's copy has only in-frame clones and leaves some out. In the table there are fewer than 350,000 clones, less than 85% of which are singletons. The specimen sequenced was PBMCs or T cells enriched from blood (not recorded which). The origin of the receptors is a woman aged 45-65 years who had recovered from COVID-19. CDR3s include the opening cysteine and the closing phenylalanine or tryptophan. D genes are given only for firm matches. Some rows mark clone size as missing; the rest say once, few, many or name a class of expanded clone.

J,size,D,V,DNA,CDR3
TRBJ2-1,NA,TRBD2,TRBV7-3,TGTGCCAGCAGCTTAAGTGCGACTAGCGGGGGGAATGAGCAGTTCTTC,CASSLSATSGGNEQFF
TRBJ1-2,NA,NA,TRBV20-1,TGCAGTGCTAGGACAGACTATGGCTACACCTTC,CSARTDYGYTF
TRBJ1-6,NA,TRBD1,TRBV9,TGTGCCAGCAGCGTACAGGGGGCCAATTCACCCCTCCACTTT,CASSVQGANSPLHF
TRBJ2-1,NA,TRBD1,TRBV7-9,TGTGCCAGCAGCCAAGACCAAGTGACAGGGGTGCGCAATGAGCAGTTCTTC,CASSQDQVTGVRNEQFF
TRBJ2-7,NA,NA,TRBV9,TGTGCCAGCAGCGTAGGCGCGGGGTCATACGAGCAGTACTTC,CASSVGAGSYEQYF
TRBJ1-1,NA,TRBD1,TRBV13,TGTGCCAGCAGCCACGGGGGTAGGGGGCGCGGGACTGAAGCTTTCTTT,CASSHGGRGRGTEAFF
TRBJ1-2,NA,NA,TRBV30,TGTGCCTGGATGGCCAGGGGCATCGGCTACACCTTC,CAWMARGIGYTF
TRBJ2-5,NA,NA,TRBV5-6,TGTGCCAGCAGCTTGGGTGCGAGGGGGTTGGAGACCCAGTACTTC,CASSLGARGLETQYF
TRBJ2-7,NA,NA,TRBV4-1,TGCGCCAGCAGCCAAGGCAGGGCCAACTACGAGCAGTACTTC,CASSQGRANYEQYF
TRBJ2-2,NA,TRBD2,TRBV7-9,TGTGCCAGCAGCTTAGTAGGTAGCGGGAGGGATACCGGGGAGCTGTTTTTT,CASSLVGSGRDTGELFF
TRBJ2-3,many,NA,TRBV4-1,TGCGCCAGCAGCCAAGAGAGGAGGAATCCAGATACGCAGTATTTT,CASSQERRNPDTQYF
TRBJ1-5,NA,NA,TRBV5-1,TGCGCCAGCAGCTTGGTAGCGGGGGGCAATCAGCCCCAGCATTTT,CASSLVAGGNQPQHF
TRBJ1-1,NA,TRBD1,TRBV7-9,TGTGCCAGCCCGACAGGGGACGGTCCTGAAGCTTTCTTT,CASPTGDGPEAFF
TRBJ2-7,NA,TRBD2,TRBV2,TGTGCCAGCACGGCGGGGGGGCCGGAGCAGTACTTC,CASTAGGPEQYF
TRBJ2-1,NA,TRBD2,TRBV11-3,TGTGCCAGCAGCTTGGACGGGACTAGCGGGAGAGGTGGTGAGCAGTTCTTC,CASSLDGTSGRGGEQFF
TRBJ1-1,NA,TRBD1,TRBV7-9,TGTGCCAGCAGGGGACAGACGGCTACTGAAGCTTTCTTT,CASRGQTATEAFF
TRBJ1-2,NA,TRBD1,TRBV6-5,TGTGCCAGCAGCGCCTGGACAGGGGATGTCTATGGCTACACCTTC,CASSAWTGDVYGYTF
TRBJ2-7,NA,TRBD2,TRBV5-1,TGCGCCAGCAGCTCTTTGACTAGCGGGAGTCCCGAGCAGTACTTC,CASSSLTSGSPEQYF
TRBJ2-5,NA,TRBD2,TRBV3-1/TRBV3-2,TGTGCCAGCAGCCAAGATCGTGGGACTACACAAGAGACCCAGTACTTC,CASSQDRGTTQETQYF
TRBJ2-5,NA,TRBD2,TRBV3-1/TRBV3-2,TGTGCCAGCAGCCAAGCCCCAACTAGCGGGGGAAGAGAGACCCAGTACTTC,CASSQAPTSGGRETQYF
TRBJ1-4,NA,NA,TRBV6-2/TRBV6-3,TGTGCCAGCAGTTCGATCCGGGTCCAAGAAAAACTGTTTTTT,CASSSIRVQEKLFF
TRBJ1-1,NA,NA,TRBV11-1,TGTGCCAGCAGCTTCCGCCGCGGGAAGGCTTTCTTT,CASSFRRGKAFF
TRBJ1-4,NA,TRBD1,TRBV28,TGTGCCAGCAGGGACAGGGGAATTGAAAAACTGTTTTTT,CASRDRGIEKLFF
TRBJ2-1,NA,TRBD2,TRBV6-2/TRBV6-3,TGTGCCAGCAGTTACTGGGCTAGCGGGGTGTCCTACAATGAGCAGTTCTTC,CASSYWASGVSYNEQFF
TRBJ2-1,NA,TRBD1,TRBV10-3,TGTGCCATCAGTGTCCCCCCCCTCACCGACAGGGTTAGCGCCGATGAGCAGTTCTTC,CAISVPPLTDRVSADEQFF
TRBJ2-2,once,TRBD1,TRBV10-2,TGCGCCAGCAGTGAGTCTCGGGACAGGGCGTCCGGGGAGCTGTTTTTT,CASSESRDRASGELFF
TRBJ2-7,NA,TRBD2,TRBV6-6,TGTGCCAGCAGTTACGGGACTAGCGGACTATACGAGCAGTACTTC,CASSYGTSGLYEQYF
TRBJ2-2,NA,NA,TRBV7-3,TGTGCCAGCAGCTTAACACCAGGGACCGGGGAGCTGTTTTTT,CASSLTPGTGELFF
TRBJ2-1,NA,NA,TRBV19,TGTGCCAGTCGGGGTCAAACCAGGGGCTCTAAGGACAATGAGCAGTTCTTC,CASRGQTRGSKDNEQFF
TRBJ1-1,NA,TRBD1,TRBV29-1,TGCAGCGTTGTCCTTGCGGGGACAGGGCTCACTGAAGCTTTCTTT,CSVVLAGTGLTEAFF
TRBJ1-3,NA,NA,TRBV28,TGTGCCAGCAGGATATCAGTAGGGGCTGGTGGAAACACCATATATTTT,CASRISVGAGGNTIYF
TRBJ1-1,NA,NA,TRBV6-5,TGTGCCAGCAGTTACAGCAGCCAGGCGAAAGCTGAAGCTTTCTTT,CASSYSSQAKAEAFF
TRBJ2-1,few,TRBD2,TRBV6-2/TRBV6-3,TGTGCCAGCAGTTACCAGAGTCGGACTAGCGGGAGAGGGGGGCGGGTCAATGAGCAGTTCTTC,CASSYQSRTSGRGGRVNEQFF
TRBJ1-1,NA,TRBD1,TRBV5-6,TGTGCCAGTAACCGGGGACAGGTGAACACTGAAGCTTTCTTT,CASNRGQVNTEAFF
TRBJ1-1,NA,TRBD1,TRBV19,TGTGCCAGTAGTCCACAGGGGGCAACTGAAGCTTTCTTT,CASSPQGATEAFF
TRBJ2-3,NA,NA,TRBV12-3/TRBV12-4,TGTGCCAGTTGTCTCGCAGATACGCAGTATTTT,CASCLADTQYF
TRBJ2-1,once,NA,TRBV3-1/TRBV3-2,TGTGCCAGCAGCCAAGAGTCGGCTAGGCGCTGGGATGAGCAGTTCTTC,CASSQESARRWDEQFF
TRBJ2-2,NA,NA,TRBV7-3,TGTGCCAGCAGCATAGGACACAACACCGGGGAGCTGTTTTTT,CASSIGHNTGELFF
TRBJ1-4,NA,TRBD1,TRBV4-1,TGCGCCAGCAGCTCCAGACAGGGGGTCAATGAAAAACTGTTTTTT,CASSSRQGVNEKLFF
TRBJ1-4,NA,TRBD1,TRBV3-1/TRBV3-2,TGTGCCAGCAGCCAAGAGGACAGGGGACGCGAAAAACTGTTTTTT,CASSQEDRGREKLFF